This TCR beta chain was sequenced in a study of cytomegalovirus exposure and HLA in healthy donors. Whole-study context: In a later analysis, it was reported that the roughly 120 validation repertoires had been produced on the same platform as the roughly 700 repertoires belonging to the first cohort. General study results and limits: There were under 200 TCR beta chains listed as cytomegalovirus-associated.

The CDR3 sequence is 13 residues long. V lost 4 bases to trimming and J lost 6 bases, with 11 bases between them. The germline CDR1 and CDR2 sequences are SGDLS and YYNGEE. Generated by immunoSEQ multiplex PCR, the TCRdb table keeps only in-frame clones and is missing some. Here the sample spans 150,000 to 180,000 clones, 75% to 90% being singletons. As for this clone: As yet, its antigen is unknown.

The specimen was PBMCs. This TCR came from a young man in good health and CMV-seropositive. J is TRBJ2-1 and V is TRBV9; tentatively, D is TRBD2 (6 bases). CDR3 residues: CASSPGLTNEQFF. CDR3 coding DNA: TGTGCCAGCAGCCCGGGACTCACCAATGAGCAGTTCTTC.